The source of this T cell receptor beta chain is a study of molecular identifiers for immune sequencing clone quantification. Whole-study results and caveats: Clone sizes could be underestimated for highly expanded clones when identical TCR molecules share a barcode.

Comments on this clonotype: The target antigen is unknown. A much bigger clone sits one base away, suggesting this may be a read error.

The length of the CDR3 is 14 residues. Germline-derived CDR1 and CDR2 are MNHNS and SASEGT. Each library that profiled naive CD8 cells came from roughly 18,000 to 920,000 sorted cells with 10%, 30% or 50% RNA. Based on a CD8+CD4-CCR7+CD45RA+ profile, naive CD8 T cells were sorted. MiXCR, applied by TCRdb to the PCR reads, yields one record per CDR3 protein. This table holds 62,000 or so distinct CDR3 sequences, roughly 18% found once. The sequence came from a human donor in good health. Some libraries in this study had Jurkat cell RNA spiked in. V usage is TRBV6-1 and J usage is TRBJ1-5; D not certain. Sequenced input: naive CD8+ T cells from blood, with Jurkat cell RNA spiked in. As for subset: FACS-sorted CD8+CD4-CCR7+CD45RA+ naive T cells. The CDR3 DNA is TGTGCCAGCCGTGAAAGACAAGTGAATCAGCCCCAGCATTTT. Encoded protein: CASRERQVNQPQHF.